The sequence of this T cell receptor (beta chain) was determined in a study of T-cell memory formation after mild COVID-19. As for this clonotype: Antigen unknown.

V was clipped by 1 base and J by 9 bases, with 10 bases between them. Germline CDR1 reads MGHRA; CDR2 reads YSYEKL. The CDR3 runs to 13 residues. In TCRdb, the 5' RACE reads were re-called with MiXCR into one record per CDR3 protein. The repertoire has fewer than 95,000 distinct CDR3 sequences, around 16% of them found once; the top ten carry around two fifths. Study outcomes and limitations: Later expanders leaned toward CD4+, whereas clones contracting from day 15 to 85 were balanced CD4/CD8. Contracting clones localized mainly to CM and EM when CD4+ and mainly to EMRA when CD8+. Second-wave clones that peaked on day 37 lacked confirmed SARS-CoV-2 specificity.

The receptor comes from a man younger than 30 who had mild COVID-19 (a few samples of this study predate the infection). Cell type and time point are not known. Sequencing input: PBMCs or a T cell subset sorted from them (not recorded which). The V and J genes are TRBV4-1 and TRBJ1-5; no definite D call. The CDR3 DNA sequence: TGCGCCAGCAGCCAAGGAGGCGGTTGGCCCCAGCATTTT. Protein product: CASSQGGGWPQHF.